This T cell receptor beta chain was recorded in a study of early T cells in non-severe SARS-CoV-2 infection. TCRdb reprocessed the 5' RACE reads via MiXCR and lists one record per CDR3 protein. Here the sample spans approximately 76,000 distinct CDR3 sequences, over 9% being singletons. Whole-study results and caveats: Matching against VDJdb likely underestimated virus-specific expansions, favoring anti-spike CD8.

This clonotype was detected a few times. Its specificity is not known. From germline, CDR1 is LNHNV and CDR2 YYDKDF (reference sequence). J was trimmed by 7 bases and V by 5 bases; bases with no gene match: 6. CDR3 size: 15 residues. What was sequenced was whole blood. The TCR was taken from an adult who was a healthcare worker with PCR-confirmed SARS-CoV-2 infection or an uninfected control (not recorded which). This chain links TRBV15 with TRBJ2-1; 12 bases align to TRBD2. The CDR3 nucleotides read TGTGCCACCAGCCTCTCTAGCGGGGGGGTTAATGAGCAGTTCTTC. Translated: CATSLSSGGVNEQFF.